This T cell receptor (beta chain) was identified during a study of T cell changes during pregnancy in multiple sclerosis. The repertoire was sequenced with immunoSEQ multiplex PCR; TCRdb's copy has only in-frame clones and lacks some. Here the sample spans about 69,000 clones, about 91% being singletons. CDR3 length: 13 residues. Germline V gene lookup returns CDR1 SGDLS and CDR2 YYNGEE. V lost 3 bases and J lost 7, with 11 bases in between. The source is a female donor in good health, enrolled as a control in a pregnancy study. The source material was CD4+ T cells from peripheral blood mononuclear cells, sampled in the third trimester of pregnancy. V is TRBV9 and J is TRBJ2-1; D might be TRBD2 (6 bases). The CDR3 region is CASSGDGRNEQFF. DNA for the CDR3: TGTGCCAGCAGCGGAGATGGGAGGAATGAGCAGTTCTTC.